This TCR beta chain was sequenced for a study of blood T cells in healthy people across ages. Through a sample-barcoded 5' primer and a J-beta primer mix, a second PCR was run for roughly 7 to 11 cycles. TCRdb reprocessed the 5' RACE reads via MiXCR and lists one record per CDR3 protein. This repertoire shows about 1,500,000 distinct CDR3 sequences, about 40% found once; its top ten account for approximately 7.9%. This CDR3 has 15 amino acids. The V and J ends lost 4 bases and 8 bases respectively, with 18 bases between them. Germline assignment: CDR1 SEHNR and CDR2 FQNEAQ (reference sequence). The genes are TRBV7-9 and TRBJ2-1; TRBD1 is a possible D gene (6 bases). The sequenced sample was blood. This sequence originates from a woman younger than 30 in good health. CDR3 sequence reads: CASSYRTGSSDEQFF. DNA for the CDR3: TGTGCCAGCAGCTATCGAACAGGGTCATCGGATGAGCAGTTCTTC.